The T cell receptor (beta chain) under discussion was sequenced for a study of T cells in Graves' hyperthyroidism and ophthalmopathy. Per germline, CDR1 SGHAT and CDR2 FQNNGV. Losses at the gene ends were 8 bases for V and 1 base for J; bases not matched to a gene: 5. This CDR3 is built from 14 residues. Researchers amplified the TCR beta CDR3 regions from RNA transcripts. RT-PCR in the first round (using the HTBI primer set) targeted the TCR CDR3. A single record per CDR3 protein comes from TCRdb applying MiXCR to the multiplex PCR reads. The table shows 500,000 to 700,000 distinct CDR3 sequences, with roughly a sixth occurring only once. This clonotype was recorded at least ten times.

The rearrangement joins TRBV11-2 to TRBJ2-1, with 7 bases fitting TRBD2. This TCR came from a woman younger than 30 with Graves' hyperthyroidism. Sequenced input: blood. The CDR3: CASSGGSSYNEQFF. The CDR3 nucleotides are TGTGCCAGCTCGGGAGGCTCATCCTACAATGAGCAGTTCTTC.